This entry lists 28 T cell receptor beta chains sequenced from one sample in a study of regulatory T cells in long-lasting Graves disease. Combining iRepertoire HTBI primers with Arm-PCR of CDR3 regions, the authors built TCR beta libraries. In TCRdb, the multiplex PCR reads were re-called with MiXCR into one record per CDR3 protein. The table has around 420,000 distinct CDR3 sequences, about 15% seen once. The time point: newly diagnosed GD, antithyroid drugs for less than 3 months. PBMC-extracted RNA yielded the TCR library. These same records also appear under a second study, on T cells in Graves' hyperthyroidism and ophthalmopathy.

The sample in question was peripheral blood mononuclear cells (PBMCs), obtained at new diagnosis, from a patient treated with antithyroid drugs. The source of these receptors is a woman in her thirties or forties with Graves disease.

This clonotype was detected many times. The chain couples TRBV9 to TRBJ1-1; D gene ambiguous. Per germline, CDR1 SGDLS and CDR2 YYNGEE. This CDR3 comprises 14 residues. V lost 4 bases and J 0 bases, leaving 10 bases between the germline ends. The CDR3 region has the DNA TGTGCCAGCAGCCCCGGACCCATGAACACTGAAGCTTTCTTT. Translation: CASSPGPMNTEAFF. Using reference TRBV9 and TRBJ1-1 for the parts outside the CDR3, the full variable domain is DSGVTQTPKHLITATGQRVTLRCSPRSGDLSVYWYQQSLDQGLQFLIQYYNGEERAKGNILERFSAQQFPDLHSELNLSSLELGDSALYFCASSPGPMNTEAFFGQGTRLTVV.

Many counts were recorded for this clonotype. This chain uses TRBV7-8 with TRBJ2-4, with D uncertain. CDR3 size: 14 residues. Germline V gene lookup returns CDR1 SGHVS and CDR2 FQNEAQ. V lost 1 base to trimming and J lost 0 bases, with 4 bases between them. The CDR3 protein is CASSLGVAKNIQYF. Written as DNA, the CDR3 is TGTGCCAGCAGCTTAGGAGTAGCCAAAAACATTCAGTACTTC.

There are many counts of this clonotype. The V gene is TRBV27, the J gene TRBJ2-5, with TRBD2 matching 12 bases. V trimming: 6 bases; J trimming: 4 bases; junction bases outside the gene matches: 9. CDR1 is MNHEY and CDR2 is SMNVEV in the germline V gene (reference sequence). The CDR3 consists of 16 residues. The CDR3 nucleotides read TGTGCCAGCAGGACGCTCCTAGCGGGAGGGGGAGAGACCCAGTACTTC. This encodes CASRTLLAGGGETQYF.

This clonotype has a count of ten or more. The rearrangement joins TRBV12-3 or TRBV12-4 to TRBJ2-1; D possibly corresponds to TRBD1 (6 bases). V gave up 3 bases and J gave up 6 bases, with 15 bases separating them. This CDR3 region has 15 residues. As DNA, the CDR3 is TGTGCCAGCAGTTTTCAGGGGTTAGGATTCAATGAGCAGTTCTTC. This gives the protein CASSFQGLGFNEQFF.

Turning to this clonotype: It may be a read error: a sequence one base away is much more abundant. CDR3 coding DNA: TGTGCCAGCAGCCCGGGACTAGCGGGAGGGACGGATGAGCAGTACTTC. Translation gives CASSPGLAGGTDEQYF. The chain links TRBV6-1 to TRBJ2-1; 16 bases are shared with TRBD2. The J call may be wrong; the DNA end is better matched by TRBJ2-7. The CDR3 spans 16 residues. CDR1 MNHNS and CDR2 SASEGT come from the germline V gene.

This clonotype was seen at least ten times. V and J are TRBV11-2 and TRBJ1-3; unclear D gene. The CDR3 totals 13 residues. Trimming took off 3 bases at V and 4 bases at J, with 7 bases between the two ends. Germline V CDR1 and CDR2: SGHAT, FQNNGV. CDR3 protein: CASSFPGGNTIYF. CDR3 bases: TGTGCCAGCAGCTTCCCAGGAGGAAACACCATATATTTT.

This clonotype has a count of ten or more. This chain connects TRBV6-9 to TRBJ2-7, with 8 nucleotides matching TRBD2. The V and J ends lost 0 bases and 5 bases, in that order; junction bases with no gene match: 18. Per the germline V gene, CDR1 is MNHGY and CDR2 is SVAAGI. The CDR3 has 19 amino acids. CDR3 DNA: TGTGCCAGCAGTTATTCTATGGGGAATGAAGCGGGAGAGGGTGACGAGCAGTACTTC. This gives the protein CASSYSMGNEAGEGDEQYF.

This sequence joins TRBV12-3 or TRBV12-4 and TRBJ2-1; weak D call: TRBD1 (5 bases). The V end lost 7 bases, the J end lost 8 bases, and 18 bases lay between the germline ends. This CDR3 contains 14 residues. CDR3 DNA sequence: TGTGCCAGCACCCTAGGGGCCAATCGTCATGAGCAGTTCTTC. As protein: CASTLGANRHEQFF.

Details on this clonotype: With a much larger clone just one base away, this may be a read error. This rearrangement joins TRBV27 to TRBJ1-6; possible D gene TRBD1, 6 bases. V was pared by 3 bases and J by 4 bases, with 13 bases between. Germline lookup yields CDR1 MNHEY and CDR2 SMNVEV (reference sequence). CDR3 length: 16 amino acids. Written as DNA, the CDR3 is TGTGCCAGCAGTTTTGACAGGACCGGTTATAATTCACCCCTCCACTTT. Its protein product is CASSFDRTGYNSPLHF.

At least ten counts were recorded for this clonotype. The CDR3: CAITGLAGNGEQFF. The CDR3 coding sequence is TGTGCCATCACTGGACTAGCGGGAAATGGTGAGCAGTTCTTC. The J gene is TRBJ2-1, the V gene TRBV10-3; 12 nucleotides agree with TRBD2. There are 14 residues in the CDR3. Germline values: CDR1 ENHRY, CDR2 SYGVKD. After removal of 7 bases from V and 9 bases from J, the junction contained 7 bases not matched to a gene.

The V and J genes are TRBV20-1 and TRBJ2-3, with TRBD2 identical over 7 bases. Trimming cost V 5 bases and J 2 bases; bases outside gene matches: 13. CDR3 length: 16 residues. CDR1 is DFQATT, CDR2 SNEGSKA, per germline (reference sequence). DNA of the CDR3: TGCAGTGCTTGGTCAGTTGACGGGAGGTTCACAGATACGCAGTATTTT. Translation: CSAWSVDGRFTDTQYF.

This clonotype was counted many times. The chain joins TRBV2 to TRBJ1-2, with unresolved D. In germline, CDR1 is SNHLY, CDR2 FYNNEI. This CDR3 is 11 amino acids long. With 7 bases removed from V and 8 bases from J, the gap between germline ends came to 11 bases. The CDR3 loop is CASTRGYGYTF. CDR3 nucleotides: TGTGCCAGCACGAGAGGGTACGGCTACACCTTC.

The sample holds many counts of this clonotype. CDR3: CASSSLPDSLYEQYF. The CDR3 nucleotides read TGTGCCAGCAGCAGTCTTCCGGACAGCCTCTACGAGCAGTACTTC. The chain is built from TRBV9 and TRBJ2-7; perhaps TRBD1 as D (6 bases). Trimming pared 4 bases from V and 3 bases from J, leaving 17 bases between. Germline V gene sequence: CDR1 SGDLS, CDR2 YYNGEE. There are 15 residues in the CDR3. Supplemented by reference TRBV9 and TRBJ2-7, the full variable domain reads DSGVTQTPKHLITATGQRVTLRCSPRSGDLSVYWYQQSLDQGLQFLIQYYNGEERAKGNILERFSAQQFPDLHSELNLSSLELGDSALYFCASSSLPDSLYEQYFGPGTRLTVT.

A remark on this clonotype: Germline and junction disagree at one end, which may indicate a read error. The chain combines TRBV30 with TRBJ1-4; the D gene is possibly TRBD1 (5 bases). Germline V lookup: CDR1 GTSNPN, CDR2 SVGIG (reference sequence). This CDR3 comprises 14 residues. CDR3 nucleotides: TGTGCCCGCAACTGGGGCGGAACTAGTGAAAAACTGTTTTTT. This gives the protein CARNWGGTSEKLFF.

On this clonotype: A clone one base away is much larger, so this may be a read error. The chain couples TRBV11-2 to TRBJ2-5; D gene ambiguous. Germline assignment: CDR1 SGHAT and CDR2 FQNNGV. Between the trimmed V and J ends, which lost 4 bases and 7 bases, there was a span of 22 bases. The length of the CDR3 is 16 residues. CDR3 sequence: CASSSAWTDGIVTQYF. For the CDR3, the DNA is TGTGCCAGCAGCTCGGCCTGGACCGACGGCATAGTGACCCAGTACTTC. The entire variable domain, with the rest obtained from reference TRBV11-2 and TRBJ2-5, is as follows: EAGVAQSPRYKIIEKRQSVAFWCNPISGHATLYWYQQILGQGPKLLIQFQNNGVVDDSQLPKDRFSAERLKGVDSTLKIQPAKLEDSAVYLCASSSAWTDGIVTQYFGPGTRLLVL.

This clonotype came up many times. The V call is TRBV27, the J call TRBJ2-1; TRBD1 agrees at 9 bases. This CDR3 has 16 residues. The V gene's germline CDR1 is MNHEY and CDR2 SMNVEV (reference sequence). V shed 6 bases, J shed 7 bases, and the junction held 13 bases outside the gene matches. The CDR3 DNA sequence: TGTGCCAGCAGCCTCTTAGCCGGGACAGGGTGGAATGAGCAGTTCTTC. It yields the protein CASSLLAGTGWNEQFF.

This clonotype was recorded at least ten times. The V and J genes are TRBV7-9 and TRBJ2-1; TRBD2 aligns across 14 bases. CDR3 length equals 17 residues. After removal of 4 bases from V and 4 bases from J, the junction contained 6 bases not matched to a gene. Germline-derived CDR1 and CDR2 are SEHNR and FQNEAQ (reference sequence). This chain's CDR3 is CASSSGTSGRKYNEQFF. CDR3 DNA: TGTGCCAGCAGCTCCGGGACTAGCGGGAGAAAATACAATGAGCAGTTCTTC.

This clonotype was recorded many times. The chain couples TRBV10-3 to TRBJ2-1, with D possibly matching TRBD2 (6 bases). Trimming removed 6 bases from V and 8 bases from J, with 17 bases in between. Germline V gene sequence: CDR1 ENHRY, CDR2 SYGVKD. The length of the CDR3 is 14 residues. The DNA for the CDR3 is TGTGCCATCAGGGGGACTCAAAGGCCGGATGAGCAGTTCTTC. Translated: CAIRGTQRPDEQFF.

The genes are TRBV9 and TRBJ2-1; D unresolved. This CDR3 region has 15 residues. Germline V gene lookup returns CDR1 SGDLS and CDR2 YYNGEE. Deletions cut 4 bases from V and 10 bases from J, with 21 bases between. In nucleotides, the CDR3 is TGTGCCAGCAGCCCAGATGCGGCCAGAATCGGGGAGCAGTTCTTC. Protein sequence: CASSPDAARIGEQFF.

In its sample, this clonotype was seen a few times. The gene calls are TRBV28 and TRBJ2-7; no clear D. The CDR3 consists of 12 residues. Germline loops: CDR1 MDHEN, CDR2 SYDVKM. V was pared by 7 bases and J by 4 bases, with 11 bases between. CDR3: CASTPRGYEQYF. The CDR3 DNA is TGTGCCAGCACCCCCCGTGGTTACGAGCAGTACTTC.

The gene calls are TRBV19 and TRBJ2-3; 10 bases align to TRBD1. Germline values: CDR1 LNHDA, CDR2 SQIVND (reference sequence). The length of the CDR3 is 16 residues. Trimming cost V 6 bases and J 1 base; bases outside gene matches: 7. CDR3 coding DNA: TGTGCCAGTAGGCCCCGGACAGGGGGAGGCACAGATACGCAGTATTTT. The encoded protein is CASRPRTGGGTDTQYF.

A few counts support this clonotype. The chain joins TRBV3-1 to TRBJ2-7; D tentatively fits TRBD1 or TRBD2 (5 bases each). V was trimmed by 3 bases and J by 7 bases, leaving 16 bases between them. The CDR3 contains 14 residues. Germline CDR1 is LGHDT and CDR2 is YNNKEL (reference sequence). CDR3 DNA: TGTGCCAGCAGCCAGCTAGGGGACGGCGGGGAGCAGTACTTC. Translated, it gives CASSQLGDGGEQYF.

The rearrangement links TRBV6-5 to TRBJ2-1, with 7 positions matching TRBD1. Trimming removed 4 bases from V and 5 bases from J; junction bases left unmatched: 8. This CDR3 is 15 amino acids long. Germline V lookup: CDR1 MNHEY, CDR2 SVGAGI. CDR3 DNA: TGTGCCAGCAGTTCCGGGACAGTGTCCCACAATGAGCAGTTCTTC. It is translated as CASSSGTVSHNEQFF.

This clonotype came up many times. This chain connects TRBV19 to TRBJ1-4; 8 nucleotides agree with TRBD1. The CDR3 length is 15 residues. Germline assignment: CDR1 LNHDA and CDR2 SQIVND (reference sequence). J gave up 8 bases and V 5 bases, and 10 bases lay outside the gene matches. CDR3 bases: TGTGCCAGTAGTCATACAGGGGGAATGAGAGAAAAACTGTTTTTT. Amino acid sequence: CASSHTGGMREKLFF.

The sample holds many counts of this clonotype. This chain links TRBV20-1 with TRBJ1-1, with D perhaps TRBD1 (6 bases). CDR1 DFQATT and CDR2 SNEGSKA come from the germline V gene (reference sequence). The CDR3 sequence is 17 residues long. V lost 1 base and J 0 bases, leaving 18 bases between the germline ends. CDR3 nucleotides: TGCAGTGCTAGAGCTCTGGGGGGCGCGGGGATGAACACTGAAGCTTTCTTT. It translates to CSARALGGAGMNTEAFF.

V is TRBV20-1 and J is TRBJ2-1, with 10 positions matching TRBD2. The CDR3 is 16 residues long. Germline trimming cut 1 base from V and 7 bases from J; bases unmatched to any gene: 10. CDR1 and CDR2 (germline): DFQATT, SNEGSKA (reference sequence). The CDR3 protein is CSARADSGLAWNEQFF. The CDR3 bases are TGCAGTGCTAGAGCTGACTCGGGACTAGCGTGGAATGAGCAGTTCTTC.

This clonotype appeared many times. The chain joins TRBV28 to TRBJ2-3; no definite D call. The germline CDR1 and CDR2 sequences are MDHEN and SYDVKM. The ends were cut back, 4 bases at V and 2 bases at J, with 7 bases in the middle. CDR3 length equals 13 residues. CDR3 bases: TGTGCCAGCAGTTCCCAACTCACAGATACGCAGTATTTT. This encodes CASSSQLTDTQYF.

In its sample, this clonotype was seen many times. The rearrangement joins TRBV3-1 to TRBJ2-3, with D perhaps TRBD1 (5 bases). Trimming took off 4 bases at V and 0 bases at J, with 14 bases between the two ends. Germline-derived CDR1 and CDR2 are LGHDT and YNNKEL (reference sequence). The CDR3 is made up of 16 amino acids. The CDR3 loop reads CASSPQGAPSTDTQYF. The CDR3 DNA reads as TGTGCCAGCAGCCCTCAAGGGGCCCCAAGCACAGATACGCAGTATTTT.